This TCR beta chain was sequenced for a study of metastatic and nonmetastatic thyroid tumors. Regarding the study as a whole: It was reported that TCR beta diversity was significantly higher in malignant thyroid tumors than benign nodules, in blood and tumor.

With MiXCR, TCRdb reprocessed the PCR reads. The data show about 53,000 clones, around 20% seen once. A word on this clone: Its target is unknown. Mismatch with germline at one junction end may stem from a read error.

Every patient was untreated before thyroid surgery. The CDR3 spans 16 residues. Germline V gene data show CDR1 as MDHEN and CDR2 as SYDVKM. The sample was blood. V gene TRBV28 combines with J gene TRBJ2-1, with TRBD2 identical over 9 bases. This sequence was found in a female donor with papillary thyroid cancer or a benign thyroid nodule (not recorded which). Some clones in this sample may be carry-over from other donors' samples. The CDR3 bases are TGTTCCAGCAGTTCTTCACCAGCGGGAGGATCGGGGGAGCAGTTCTTC. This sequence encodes CSSSSSPAGGSGEQFF.